This TCR beta chain was obtained from a study of CD8 T cells in Susac syndrome. Germline-derived CDR1 and CDR2 are LGHNA and YSLEER. The V end lost 4 bases, the J end lost 3 bases, and 9 bases lay between the germline ends. The CDR3 consists of 13 residues. A quantity of about 0.5 to 1 ug RNA underwent reverse transcription using random hexamers. TCRdb re-analysed the immunoSEQ multiplex PCR reads in MiXCR, keeping a single row per CDR3 protein. In the table there are about 120,000 distinct CDR3 sequences, 90% to 95% of which are singletons. This clonotype originated in a human donor with multiple sclerosis. The specimen was CD4+ T cells from PBMCs. This chain joins TRBV4-3 and TRBJ1-1; D not resolved. CDR3 DNA sequence: TGCGCCAGCAGCCCGAGAACGGACACTGAAGCTTTCTTT. This encodes CASSPRTDTEAFF.